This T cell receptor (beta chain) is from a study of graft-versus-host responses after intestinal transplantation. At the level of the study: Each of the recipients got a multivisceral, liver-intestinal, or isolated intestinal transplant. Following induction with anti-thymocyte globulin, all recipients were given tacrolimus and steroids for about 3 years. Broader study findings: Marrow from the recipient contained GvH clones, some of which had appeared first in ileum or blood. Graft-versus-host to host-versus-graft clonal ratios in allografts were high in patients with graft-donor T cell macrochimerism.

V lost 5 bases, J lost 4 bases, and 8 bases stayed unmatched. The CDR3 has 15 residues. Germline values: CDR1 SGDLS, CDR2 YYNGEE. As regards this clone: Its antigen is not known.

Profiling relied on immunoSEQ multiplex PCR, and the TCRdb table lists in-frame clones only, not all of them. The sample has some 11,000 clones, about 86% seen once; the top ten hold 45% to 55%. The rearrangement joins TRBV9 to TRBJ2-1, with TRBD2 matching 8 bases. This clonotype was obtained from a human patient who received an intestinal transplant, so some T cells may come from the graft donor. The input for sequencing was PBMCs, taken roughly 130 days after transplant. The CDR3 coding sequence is TGTGCCAGCAGTCCCGGGACTAGGGCTTACAATGAGCAGTTCTTC. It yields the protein CASSPGTRAYNEQFF.